This TCR beta chain is from a study of blood T cell repertoires in COVID-19 (TCRdb year 2020). With regard to the full study: The collaborator samples originated in the United States, Italy and Spain and spanned the acute and convalescent phases of COVID-19. Samples were obtained from the ongoing ImmuneRACE study (first 160 participants) and from about 1,300 subjects provided by 6 global collaborators. HLA class I and class II types, where available, came from metadata supplied by the sample provider rather than from assay-based typing. Subjects who had been exposed to COVID-19, were actively infected with it, or had recovered from it provided the deeply sampled blood TCRbeta repertoires that made up the dataset. A freely available public database, intended as a resource for researchers studying the immune response to SARS-CoV-2, is where the repertoires were released. The sample metadata nearly always contained a de-identified subject ID, COVID-19 status, age in years and sex. The material from the prospective study consisted of cDNA or gDNA derived from T cells, B-cell-depleted T cells, or PBMCs.

Looking up the germline V gene yields CDR1 SGHVS and CDR2 FQNEAQ. At the junction V is shortened by 2 bases and J by 4 bases; bases outside the gene matches: 1. The CDR3 covers 16 residues, taking in both the cysteine and the phenylalanine. The only DNA kept is the CDR3, 48 bases in frame from the first base. Comments on this clone: There is no known antigen for this receptor. No base quality information exists; no much larger clone differs at one position.

Summary of the overall study and its limitations: The amount of clinical and demographic metadata varied by source and participant and was provided uncurated.

TCRbeta CDR3 regions were amplified from genomic DNA using the immunoSEQ Assay, a bias-controlled multiplex PCR. The study's processing was this. Within the assay, amplification of reference gene primers was used to estimate how many nucleated cells each sample contained. To quantify the absolute abundance of each unique TCRbeta CDR3 rearrangement, sequence reads were collapsed and filtered. Productive Simpson clonality was computed per sample as the square root of Simpson's diversity index over productive rearrangements. In TCRdb, the immuneACCESS table is reduced to in-frame sequences with V and J assigned. These tables do not hold every clone; where another copy was compared, an unresolved V gene accounts for under half, and the others remain unexplained. V, J and clone size reflect that table, while D and trimming were determined from the DNA. A total of around 120,000 clones appear in this sample, about two thirds of them only once. Approximately 0.79% of the sample is in the top ten clones.

The collaborating institutions used their own protocols to collect whole blood in K2EDTA tubes. For TCRbeta analysis, collaborators shipped samples as frozen whole blood, isolated PBMCs, or DNA extracted from either of those sample types. Input material: peripheral blood. This chain is built from TRBV7-8 and TRBJ2-3, with 15 bases matching TRBD2. This TCR derives from a human donor with acute or convalescent COVID-19. The donor label of this sample is uncertain. The encoded CDR3 is CASSLRTSGGADTQYF. The sequenced DNA: TGTGCCAGCAGCTTAAGGACTAGCGGGGGGGCAGATACGCAGTATTTT.